The 8 T cell receptor beta chains given below trace back to one sample, sequenced in a study of blood T cell repertoires in COVID-19. Measured with immunoSEQ multiplex PCR; TCRdb has only the in-frame clones, and not every one. The table records around 620,000 clones, around 89% of them present only once. The source material was peripheral blood. The receptors were gathered from a woman aged 18 to 35 with acute or convalescent COVID-19.

This chain connects TRBV5-1 to TRBJ1-2; 9 nucleotides align to TRBD1. This CDR3 is built from 16 residues. CDR1 is SGHRS, CDR2 YFSETQ, per germline. With 5 bases clipped from V and 4 bases from J, the junction kept 12 bases outside the gene matches. CDR3 amino acids: CASRPRGQGGSYGYTF. The CDR3 nucleotides are TGCGCCAGCAGGCCTAGGGGACAGGGTGGTTCCTATGGCTACACCTTC.

This clone has only a few counts. The chain has TRBV5-6 and TRBJ1-1, with D maybe TRBD1 (6 bases). Per the germline V gene, CDR1 is SGHDT and CDR2 is YYEEEE. V lost 5 bases and J lost 3, with 11 bases in between. The CDR3 sequence is 13 residues long. The CDR3 protein is CASRQGGYTEAFF. CDR3 nucleotides: TGTGCCAGCAGACAGGGAGGGTACACTGAAGCTTTCTTT.

This clone was found once. The chain has TRBV15 and TRBJ1-1; D call uncertain. V lost 1 base, J lost 5 bases, and 8 bases lay in between. CDR3 length: 13 amino acids. CDR1 LNHNV and CDR2 YYDKDF come from the germline V gene (reference sequence). CDR3 sequence: CATSRVWRTEAFF. DNA of the CDR3: TGTGCCACCAGCAGAGTCTGGCGGACTGAAGCTTTCTTT. Supplemented by reference TRBV15 and TRBJ1-1, the full variable domain reads DAMVIQNPRYQVTQFGKPVTLSCSQTLNHNVMYWYQQKSSQAPKLLFHYYDKDFNNEADTPDNFQSRRPNTSFCFLDIRSPGLGDTAMYLCATSRVWRTEAFFGQGTRLTVV.

This clone was recorded a few times. The chain recombines TRBV5-1 with TRBJ2-7; possible D gene TRBD1, 7 bases. CDR1 and CDR2 (germline): SGHRS, YFSETQ. The CDR3 consists of 15 residues. Trimming shortened V by 3 bases and J by 5 bases, and 18 bases separated the two germline ends. Written as DNA, the CDR3 is TGCGCCAGCAGCTGGATAGACAGGGAGGAAGACGAGCAGTACTTC. Encoded protein: CASSWIDREEDEQYF.

This chain joins TRBV29-1 and TRBJ2-5; 9 bases align to TRBD1. Unmatched junction bases numbered 5, after V lost 7 bases and J lost 2 bases. Looked up from germline, CDR1 is SQVTM and CDR2 is ANQGSEA. The length of the CDR3 is 13 residues. CDR3 protein: CSAGTGFQETQYF. CDR3 in DNA: TGCAGCGCAGGGACAGGGTTTCAAGAGACCCAGTACTTC.

The V call is TRBV6-2 or TRBV6-3, the J call TRBJ2-5; TRBD1 matches at 10 bases. There are 14 residues in the CDR3. V gave up 5 bases and J gave up 5 bases; unmatched junction bases: 5. The germline CDR1 and CDR2 sequences are MNHEY and SVGEGT. The CDR3: CASSPTGGWETQYF. As DNA, the CDR3 is TGTGCCAGCAGTCCGACAGGGGGCTGGGAGACCCAGTACTTC.

The rearrangement links TRBV10-3 to TRBJ1-2; 7 bases align to TRBD1. This CDR3 has 15 residues. Per the germline V gene, CDR1 is ENHRY and CDR2 is SYGVKD. V lost 3 bases to trimming and J lost 6 bases; unmatched junction nucleotides: 10. CDR3 residues: CAISDRGQHPDGYTF. As DNA, the CDR3 is TGTGCCATCAGTGACCGGGGACAGCACCCCGATGGCTACACCTTC.

This chain connects TRBV6-2 or TRBV6-3 to TRBJ1-2; a weak D match, TRBD1 (6 bases). This CDR3 is 13 amino acids long. CDR1 is MNHEY, CDR2 SVGEGT, per germline. The V end lost 5 bases, the J end lost 6 bases, and 13 bases lay between the germline ends. Here the CDR3 reads CASSQGSFNGYTF. CDR3 coding DNA: TGTGCCAGCAGTCAGGGGAGTTTCAATGGCTACACCTTC.